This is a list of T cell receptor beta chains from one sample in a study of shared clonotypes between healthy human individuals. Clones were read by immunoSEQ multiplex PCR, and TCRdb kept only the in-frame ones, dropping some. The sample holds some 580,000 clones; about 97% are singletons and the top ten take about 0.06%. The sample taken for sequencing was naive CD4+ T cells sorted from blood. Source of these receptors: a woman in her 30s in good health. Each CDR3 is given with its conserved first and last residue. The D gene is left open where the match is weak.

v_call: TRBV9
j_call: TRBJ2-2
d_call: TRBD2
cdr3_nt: TGTGCCAGCAGCGTGACTAGCGGGAGCCCCGGGGAGCTGTTTTTT
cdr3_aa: CASSVTSGSPGELFF

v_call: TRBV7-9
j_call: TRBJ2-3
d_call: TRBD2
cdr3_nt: TGTGCCACCCTGAGTTCCGGGTTTAGCGGGAGAATAACCACAGATACGCAGTATTTT
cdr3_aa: CATLSSGFSGRITTDTQYF

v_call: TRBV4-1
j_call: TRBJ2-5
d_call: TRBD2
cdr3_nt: TGCGCCAGCAGCCGGGTTTCTAGCGGGAGGGCCCAAGAGACCCAGTACTTC
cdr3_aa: CASSRVSSGRAQETQYF

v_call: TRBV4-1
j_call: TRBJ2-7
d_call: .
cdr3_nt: TGCGCCAGCAGCCAACGCGGCTCCGGGACTCGGGGCTCCTACGAGCAGTACTTC
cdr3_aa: CASSQRGSGTRGSYEQYF

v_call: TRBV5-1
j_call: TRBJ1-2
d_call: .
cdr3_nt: TGCGCCAGCAGCTTGGATCGGGGTTGGCGTGGCTACACCTTC
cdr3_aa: CASSLDRGWRGYTF

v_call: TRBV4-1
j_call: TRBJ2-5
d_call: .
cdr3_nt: TGCGCCAGCAGCTCCCGCCCGTACCAAGAGACCCAGTACTTC
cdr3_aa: CASSSRPYQETQYF

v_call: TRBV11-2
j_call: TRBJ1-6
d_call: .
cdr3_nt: TGTGCCAGCAGTAAACAGGATAATTCACCCCTCCACTTT
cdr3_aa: CASSKQDNSPLHF

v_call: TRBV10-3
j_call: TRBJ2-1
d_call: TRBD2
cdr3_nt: TGTGCCATCAGTGACCCACGGACTAGCGGGAGATCACTCGAGCAGTTCTTC
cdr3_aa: CAISDPRTSGRSLEQFF

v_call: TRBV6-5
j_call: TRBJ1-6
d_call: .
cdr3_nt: TGTGCCAGCCGGCGGGGGGTTGGATCACCCCTCCACTTT
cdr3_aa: CASRRGVGSPLHF

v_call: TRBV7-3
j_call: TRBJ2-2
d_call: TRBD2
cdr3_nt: TGTGCCAGCAGCCGAGCGGGAGGGCCTACCGGGGAGCTGTTTTTT
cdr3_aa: CASSRAGGPTGELFF

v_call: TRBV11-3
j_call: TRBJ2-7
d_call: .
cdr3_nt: TGTGCCAGCAGCTTAGGACATTCCTACGAGCAGTACTTC
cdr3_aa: CASSLGHSYEQYF

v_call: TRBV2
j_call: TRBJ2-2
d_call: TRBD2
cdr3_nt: TGTGCCAGCAGTCAACTAGCGGGAGGCACCGGGGAGCTGTTTTTT
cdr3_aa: CASSQLAGGTGELFF

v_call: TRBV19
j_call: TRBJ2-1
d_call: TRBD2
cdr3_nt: TGTGCCAGTAGTATCCTGGGACTAGCCCCCTACAATGAGCAGTTCTTC
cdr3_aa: CASSILGLAPYNEQFF

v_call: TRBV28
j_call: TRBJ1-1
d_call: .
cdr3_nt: TGTGCCACCACCACGACTGGCACTGAAGCTTTCTTT
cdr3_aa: CATTTTGTEAFF